This TCR beta chain came from a study of blood T cell repertoires in COVID-19. Study at large: Researchers got acute and convalescent COVID-19 samples from the United States, Italy and Spain.

TCRdb's copy holds only in-frame clones and misses some; the assay was immunoSEQ multiplex PCR. The table lists tens of thousands of clones, almost 80% of them singletons. CDR1 is MDHEN and CDR2 is SYDVKM in the germline V gene. With 5 bases removed from V and 0 bases from J, the gap between germline ends came to 14 bases. CDR3 size: 15 residues. The clonotype comes from a human donor in a cohort sampled during active COVID-19. The rearrangement uses TRBV28 and TRBJ2-7, with a weak D call TRBD2 (7 bases). The material sequenced was peripheral blood. CDR3 nucleotides: TGTGCCAGCAGTCATCGGGGGGCCAGCTCCTACGAGCAGTACTTC. This encodes CASSHRGASSYEQYF. Supplemented by reference TRBV28 and TRBJ2-7, the full variable domain reads DVKVTQSSRYLVKRTGEKVFLECVQDMDHENMFWYRQDPGLGLRLIYFSYDVKMKEKGDIPEGYSVSREKKERFSLILESASTNQTSMYLCASSHRGASSYEQYFGPGTRLTVT.